Reported below is one T cell receptor (beta chain). Sequencing was performed with immunoSEQ multiplex PCR; in TCRdb, only in-frame clones are kept and a portion is missing. The data show 55,000 to 75,000 clones, 90% to 95% seen once. These data belong to a study of T cell changes during pregnancy in multiple sclerosis. Germline CDR1 SGDLS, CDR2 YYNGEE. CDR3 length equals 15 residues. Trimming at V came to 3 bases and at J to 5 bases, leaving 6 bases not matched to a gene. Sequences were derived from CD8+ T cells from peripheral blood mononuclear cells, sampled in the second trimester of pregnancy. The sequence derives from a female donor with multiple sclerosis, enrolled in a pregnancy study. This chain joins TRBV9 and TRBJ2-1; 9 bases line up with TRBD2. CDR3 protein: CASSATRLADNEQFF. DNA of the CDR3: TGTGCCAGCAGCGCCACCCGACTAGCGGACAATGAGCAGTTCTTC.